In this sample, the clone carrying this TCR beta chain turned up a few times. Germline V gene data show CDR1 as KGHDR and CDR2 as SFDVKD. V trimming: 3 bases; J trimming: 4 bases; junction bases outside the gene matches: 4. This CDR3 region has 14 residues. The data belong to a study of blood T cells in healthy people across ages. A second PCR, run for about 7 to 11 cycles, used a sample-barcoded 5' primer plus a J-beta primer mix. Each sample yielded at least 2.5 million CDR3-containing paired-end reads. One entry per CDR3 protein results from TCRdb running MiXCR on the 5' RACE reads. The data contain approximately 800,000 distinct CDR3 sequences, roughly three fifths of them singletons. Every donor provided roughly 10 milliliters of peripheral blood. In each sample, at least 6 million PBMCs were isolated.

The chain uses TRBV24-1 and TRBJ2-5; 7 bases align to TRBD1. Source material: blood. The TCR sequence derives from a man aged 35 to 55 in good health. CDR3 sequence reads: CATSDGDRGETQYF. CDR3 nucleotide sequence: TGTGCCACCAGTGATGGGGACAGAGGAGAGACCCAGTACTTC.